The 18 T cell receptor beta chains presented below share a single source sample, sequenced in a study of early T cells in non-severe SARS-CoV-2 infection. TCRdb used MiXCR to reprocess the 5' RACE reads, holding one entry per CDR3 protein. The data show 85,000 to 95,000 distinct CDR3 sequences, with roughly 15% seen just once and 0.58% held by the top ten. Sequencing input: whole blood. These receptor sequences come from an adult who was a healthcare worker with PCR-confirmed SARS-CoV-2 infection or an uninfected control (not recorded which).

This clonotype was counted a few times. The rearrangement joins TRBV12-3 or TRBV12-4 to TRBJ2-1; 14 bases map to TRBD2. The junction had 6 bases not matched to a gene; V was cut back by 4 bases and J by 1 base. There are 18 residues in the CDR3. CDR3 sequence: CASSSRGLAGVSYNEQFF. The CDR3 DNA is TGTGCCAGCAGTTCCAGGGGACTAGCGGGGGTGTCCTACAATGAGCAGTTCTTC.

This chain connects TRBV10-3 to TRBJ1-4; a weak D match, TRBD1 (6 bases). The CDR3 sequence is 15 residues long. V shed 4 bases and J shed 3 bases, with 12 bases lying between them. In germline, CDR1 is ENHRY, CDR2 SYGVKD. The CDR3 is CAISARGPSNEKLFF. The CDR3 DNA reads as TGTGCCATCAGTGCTCGGGGGCCTTCTAATGAAAAACTGTTTTTT.

In its sample, this clonotype was seen a few times. The chain couples TRBV9 to TRBJ1-5, with a possible D match to TRBD1 (6 bases). CDR3 length: 15 amino acids. V was pared by 0 bases and J by 6 bases, with 13 bases between. Germline loops: CDR1 SGDLS, CDR2 YYNGEE. CDR3 sequence: CASSVGDTGPQPQHF. CDR3 in DNA: TGTGCCAGCAGCGTAGGGGATACAGGGCCTCAGCCCCAGCATTTT.

This clonotype was detected many times. The chain employs TRBV12-3 or TRBV12-4 and TRBJ2-5; possible D gene TRBD2, 6 bases. This CDR3 has 14 amino acids. V was clipped by 6 bases and J by 0 bases, with 11 bases between them. Here the CDR3 reads CASREGLYQETQYF. In DNA, the CDR3 is TGTGCCAGCAGGGAGGGACTCTACCAAGAGACCCAGTACTTC.

This chain uses TRBV24-1 with TRBJ1-1, with no clear D. This CDR3 has 14 amino acids. Trimming shortened V by 6 bases and J by 4 bases, and 14 bases separated the two germline ends. Germline V gene lookup returns CDR1 KGHDR and CDR2 SFDVKD. The CDR3 region is CATSTRGSGTEAFF. DNA for the CDR3: TGTGCCACCAGTACGCGGGGATCGGGCACTGAAGCTTTCTTT.

J is TRBJ2-5 and V is TRBV27; maybe TRBD1 (5 bases). Germline loops: CDR1 MNHEY, CDR2 SMNVEV (reference sequence). This CDR3 has 14 amino acids. The V end was cut by 5 bases, the J end by 5 bases, with 15 bases between. The CDR3 bases are TGTGCCAGCAGTACCGTTTCCAAGGGGGAGACCCAGTACTTC. Amino acids: CASSTVSKGETQYF.

The chain carries TRBV20-1 and TRBJ2-1, with 9 nucleotides matching TRBD1. Germline CDR1 DFQATT, CDR2 SNEGSKA (reference sequence). This CDR3 comprises 14 residues. With 6 bases clipped from V and 10 bases from J, the junction kept 13 bases outside the gene matches. The CDR3 DNA reads TGCAGTGCCGCCAAAGGGACAGGGTTTGGGGAGCAGTTCTTC. Protein sequence: CSAAKGTGFGEQFF.

The chain links TRBV3-1 to TRBJ2-1; tentative D call: TRBD1 (5 bases). The CDR3 consists of 13 residues. Trimming removed 1 base from V and 8 bases from J, with 9 bases in between. CDR1 and CDR2 (germline): LGHDT, YNNKEL (reference sequence). The CDR3 nucleotides are TGTGCCAGCAGCCAAGGGGTAGGGGATGAGCAGTTCTTC. Translating gives CASSQGVGDEQFF.

There are a few counts of this clonotype. The genes are TRBV3-1 and TRBJ1-1; 8 positions agree with TRBD1. V was clipped by 2 bases and J by 4 bases; unmatched bases: 6. This CDR3 comprises 15 residues. CDR1 and CDR2 (germline): LGHDT, YNNKEL (reference sequence). For the CDR3, the DNA is TGTGCCAGCAGCCAACAGGACAGGGCCGGCACTGAAGCTTTCTTT. Its protein is CASSQQDRAGTEAFF.

This clonotype was detected once. The chain couples TRBV29-1 to TRBJ1-3; weak D call: TRBD1 (5 bases). The CDR3 is made up of 13 amino acids. The V gene lost 6 bases and the J gene lost 1 base, with 10 bases spanning the gap. The germline gives CDR1 SQVTM, CDR2 ANQGSEA. The CDR3 DNA reads TGCAGCGTGCGAGGGGAATCTGGAAACACCATATATTTT. Its protein is CSVRGESGNTIYF. Using reference TRBV29-1 and TRBJ1-3 for the parts outside the CDR3, the full variable domain is SAVISQKPSRDICQRGTSLTIQCQVDSQVTMMFWYRQQPGQSLTLIATANQGSEATYESGFVIDKFPISRPNLTFSTLTVSNMSPEDSSIYLCSVRGESGNTIYFGEGSWLTVV.

The CDR3 spells CASSLSRSAGELFF. The CDR3 nucleotides are TGTGCCAGCAGCTTAAGTCGGTCCGCCGGGGAGCTGTTTTTT. V usage is TRBV7-3 and J usage is TRBJ2-2, with unresolved D. The germline CDR1 and CDR2 sequences are SGHTA and FQGTGA. V lost 1 base and J lost 6, with 9 bases in between. This CDR3 is built from 14 residues.

The CDR3 spells CASSFRLAGDTDTQYF. The DNA for the CDR3 is TGTGCCAGCAGTTTTCGGCTAGCGGGGGACACAGATACGCAGTATTTT. This chain connects TRBV12-3 or TRBV12-4 to TRBJ2-3, with 10 bases aligning to TRBD2. The CDR3 is made up of 16 amino acids. V dropped 3 bases and J dropped 2; count of bases not matched to a gene: 5.

This clonotype was counted many times. This sequence joins TRBV10-3 and TRBJ1-5; D unresolved. Germline V gene data show CDR1 as ENHRY and CDR2 as SYGVKD. Deletions cut 0 bases from V and 3 bases from J, with 9 bases between. The length of the CDR3 is 15 residues. The CDR3: CAISESIQNNQPQHF. CDR3 nucleotide sequence: TGTGCCATCAGTGAGTCGATCCAGAACAATCAGCCCCAGCATTTT.

The chain couples TRBV18 to TRBJ2-1, with D perhaps matching TRBD1 (5 bases). V gave up 3 bases and J gave up 8 bases, with 8 bases separating them. The length of the CDR3 is 12 residues. Per the germline V gene, CDR1 is KGHSH and CDR2 is LQKENI. CDR3 loop: CASSPATDEQFF. CDR3 nucleotides: TGTGCCAGCTCACCCGCGACAGATGAGCAGTTCTTC.

This clonotype has only a few counts. This rearrangement joins TRBV12-3 or TRBV12-4 to TRBJ1-5; no firm D call. V lost 4 bases, J lost 0 bases, and 10 bases lay in between. This CDR3 spans 15 amino acids. CDR3 DNA sequence: TGTGCCAGCAGTTCGGACTTGACTAGCAATCAGCCCCAGCATTTT. This translates into CASSSDLTSNQPQHF.

Ten or more counts support this clonotype. This sequence joins TRBV6-6 and TRBJ2-3; possible D gene TRBD2, 5 bases. V dropped 0 bases and J dropped 5 bases, with 18 bases sitting between them. The CDR3 has 17 amino acids. Per germline, CDR1 MNHNY and CDR2 SVGAGI (reference sequence). CDR3 nucleotide sequence: TGTGCCAGCAGTTACTCCCCACTCAATATCGGGGAAGATACGCAGTATTTT. Translated, it gives CASSYSPLNIGEDTQYF.

The chain links TRBV7-6 to TRBJ2-3, with TRBD2 identical over 13 bases. The CDR3 is 17 amino acids. V lost 5 bases to trimming and J lost 2 bases; unmatched junction nucleotides: 7. Germline values: CDR1 SGHVS, CDR2 FNYEAQ. CDR3 DNA sequence: TGTGCCAGCAGCCCGTGGACTAGCGGGGGAGACACAGATACGCAGTATTTT. Translated: CASSPWTSGGDTDTQYF.

The rearrangement joins TRBV6-1 to TRBJ1-4; 10 nucleotides align to TRBD1. Trimming removed 6 bases from V and 1 base from J; junction bases left unmatched: 8. The CDR3 consists of 17 residues. CDR1 and CDR2 from the germline V gene are MNHNS and SASEGT. In nucleotides, the CDR3 is TGTGCCAGCAGAACACCCGGACAGGGGGGAACTAATGAAAAACTGTTTTTT. It translates to CASRTPGQGGTNEKLFF.